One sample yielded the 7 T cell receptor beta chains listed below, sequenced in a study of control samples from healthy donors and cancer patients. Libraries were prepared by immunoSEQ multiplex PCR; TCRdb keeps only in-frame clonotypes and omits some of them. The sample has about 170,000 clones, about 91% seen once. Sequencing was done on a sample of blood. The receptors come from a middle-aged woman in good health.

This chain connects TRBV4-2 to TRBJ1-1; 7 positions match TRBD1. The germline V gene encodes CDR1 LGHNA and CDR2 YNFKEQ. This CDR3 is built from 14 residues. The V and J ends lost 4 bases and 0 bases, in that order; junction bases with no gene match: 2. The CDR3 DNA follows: TGTGCCAGCAGCCGCGGGACAGTGAACACTGAAGCTTTCTTT. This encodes CASSRGTVNTEAFF.

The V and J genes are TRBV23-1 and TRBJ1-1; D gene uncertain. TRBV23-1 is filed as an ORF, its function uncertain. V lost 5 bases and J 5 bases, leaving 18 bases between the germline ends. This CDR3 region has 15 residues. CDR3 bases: TGCGCCAGCAGTTTTAACCGCGCGCGGGGAACTGAAGCTTTCTTT. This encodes CASSFNRARGTEAFF.

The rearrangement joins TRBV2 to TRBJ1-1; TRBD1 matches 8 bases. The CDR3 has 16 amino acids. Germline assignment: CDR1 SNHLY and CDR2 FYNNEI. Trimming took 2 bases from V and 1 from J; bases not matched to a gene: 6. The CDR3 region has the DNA TGTGCCAGCAGTGAAACTCAGGGGGCAGGGAACACTGAAGCTTTCTTT. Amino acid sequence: CASSETQGAGNTEAFF.

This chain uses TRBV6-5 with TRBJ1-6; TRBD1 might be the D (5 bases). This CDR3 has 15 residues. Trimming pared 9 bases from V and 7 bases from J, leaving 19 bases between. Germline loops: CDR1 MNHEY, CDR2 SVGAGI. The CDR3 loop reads CASGLDTPQNSPLHF. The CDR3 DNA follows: TGTGCCAGTGGATTGGACACCCCTCAGAATTCACCCCTCCACTTT.

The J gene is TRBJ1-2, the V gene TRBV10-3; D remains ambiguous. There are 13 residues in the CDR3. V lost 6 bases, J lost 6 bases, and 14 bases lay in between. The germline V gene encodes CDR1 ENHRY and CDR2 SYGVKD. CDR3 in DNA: TGTGCCATCAGACCCCAGAGAGAGGATGGCTACACCTTC. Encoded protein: CAIRPQREDGYTF.

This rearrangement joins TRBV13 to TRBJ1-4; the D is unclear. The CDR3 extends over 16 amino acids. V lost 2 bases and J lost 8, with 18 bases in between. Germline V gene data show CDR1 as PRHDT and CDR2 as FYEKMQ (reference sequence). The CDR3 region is CASSLRLGSGVEKLFF. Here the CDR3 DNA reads TGTGCCAGCAGCTTACGATTGGGGTCCGGTGTCGAAAAACTGTTTTTT.

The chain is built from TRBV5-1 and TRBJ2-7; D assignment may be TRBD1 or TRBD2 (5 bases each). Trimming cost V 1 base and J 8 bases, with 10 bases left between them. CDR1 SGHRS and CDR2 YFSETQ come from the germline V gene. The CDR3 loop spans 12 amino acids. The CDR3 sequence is CASSLLGTKQYF. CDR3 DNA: TGCGCCAGCAGCTTGCTCGGGACGAAGCAGTACTTC.